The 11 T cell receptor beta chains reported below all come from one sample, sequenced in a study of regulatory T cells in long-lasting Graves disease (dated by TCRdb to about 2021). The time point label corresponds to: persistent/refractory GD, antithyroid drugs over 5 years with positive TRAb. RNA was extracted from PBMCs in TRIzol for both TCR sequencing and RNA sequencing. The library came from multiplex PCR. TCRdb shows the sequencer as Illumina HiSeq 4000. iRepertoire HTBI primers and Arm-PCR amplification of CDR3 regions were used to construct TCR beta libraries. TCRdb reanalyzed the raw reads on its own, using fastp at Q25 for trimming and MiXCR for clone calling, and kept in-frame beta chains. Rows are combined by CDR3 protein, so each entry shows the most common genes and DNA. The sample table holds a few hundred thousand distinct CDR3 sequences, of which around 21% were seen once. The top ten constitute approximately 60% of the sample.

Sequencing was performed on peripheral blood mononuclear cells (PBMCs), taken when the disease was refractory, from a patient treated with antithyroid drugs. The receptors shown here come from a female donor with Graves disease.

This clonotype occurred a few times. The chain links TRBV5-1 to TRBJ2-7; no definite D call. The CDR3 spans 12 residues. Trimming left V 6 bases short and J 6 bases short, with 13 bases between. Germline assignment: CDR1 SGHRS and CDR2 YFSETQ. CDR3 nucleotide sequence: TGCGCCAGCACCTCTAGGTGGGGCGAGCAGTACTTC. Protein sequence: CASTSRWGEQYF.

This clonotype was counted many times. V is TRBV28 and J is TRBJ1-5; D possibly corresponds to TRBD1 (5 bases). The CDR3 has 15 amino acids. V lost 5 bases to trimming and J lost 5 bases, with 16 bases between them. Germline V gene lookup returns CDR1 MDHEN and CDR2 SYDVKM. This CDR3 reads CASSKQGVGDQPQHF. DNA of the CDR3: TGTGCCAGCAGTAAACAAGGGGTGGGGGATCAGCCCCAGCATTTT.

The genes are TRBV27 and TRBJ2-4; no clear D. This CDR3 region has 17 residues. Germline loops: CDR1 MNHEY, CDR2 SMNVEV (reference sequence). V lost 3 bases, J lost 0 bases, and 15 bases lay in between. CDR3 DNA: TGTGCCAGCAGTTTCAGGTTGGCTAGAGTAGCCAAAAACATTCAGTACTTC. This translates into CASSFRLARVAKNIQYF.

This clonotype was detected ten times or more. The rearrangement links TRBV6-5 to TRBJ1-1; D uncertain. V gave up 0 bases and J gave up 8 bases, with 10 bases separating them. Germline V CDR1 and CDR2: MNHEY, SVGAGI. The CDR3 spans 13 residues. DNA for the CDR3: TGTGCCAGCAGTTACTCTCGGGCCGGAGAAGCTTTCTTT. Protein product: CASSYSRAGEAFF.

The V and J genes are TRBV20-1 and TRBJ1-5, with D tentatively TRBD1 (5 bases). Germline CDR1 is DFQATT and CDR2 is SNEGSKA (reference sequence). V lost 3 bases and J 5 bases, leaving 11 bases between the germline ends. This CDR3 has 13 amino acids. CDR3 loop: CSASTQGDQPQHF. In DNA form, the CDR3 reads TGCAGTGCTAGTACCCAAGGGGATCAGCCCCAGCATTTT.

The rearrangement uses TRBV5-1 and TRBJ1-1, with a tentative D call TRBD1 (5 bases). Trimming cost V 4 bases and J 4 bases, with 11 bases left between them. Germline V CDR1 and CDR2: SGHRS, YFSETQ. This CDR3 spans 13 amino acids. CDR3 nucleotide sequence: TGCGCCAGCAGCCCGCAGGGATTCACTGAAGCTTTCTTT. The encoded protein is CASSPQGFTEAFF.

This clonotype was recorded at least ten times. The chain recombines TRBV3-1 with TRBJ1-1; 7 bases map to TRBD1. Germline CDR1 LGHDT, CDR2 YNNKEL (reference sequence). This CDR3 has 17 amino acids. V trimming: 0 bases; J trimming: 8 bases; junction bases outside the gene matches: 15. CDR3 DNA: TGTGCCAGCAGCCAAGAAGAAGGGGGACAGTCGGGTCGGGAAGCTTTCTTT. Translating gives CASSQEEGGQSGREAFF.

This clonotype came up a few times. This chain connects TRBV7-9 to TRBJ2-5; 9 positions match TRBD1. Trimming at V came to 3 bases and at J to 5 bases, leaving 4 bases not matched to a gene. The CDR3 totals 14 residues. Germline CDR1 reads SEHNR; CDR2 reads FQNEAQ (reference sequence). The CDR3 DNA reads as TGTGCCAGCAGCTTGGGGACAGGGTCGGAGACCCAGTACTTC. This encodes CASSLGTGSETQYF.

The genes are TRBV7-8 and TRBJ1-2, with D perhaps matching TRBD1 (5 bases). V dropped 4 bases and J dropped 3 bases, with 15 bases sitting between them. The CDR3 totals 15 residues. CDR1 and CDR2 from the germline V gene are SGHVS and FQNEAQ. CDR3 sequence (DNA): TGTGCCAGCAGCTCGATCCGGGACGGATACTATGGCTACACCTTC. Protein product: CASSSIRDGYYGYTF.

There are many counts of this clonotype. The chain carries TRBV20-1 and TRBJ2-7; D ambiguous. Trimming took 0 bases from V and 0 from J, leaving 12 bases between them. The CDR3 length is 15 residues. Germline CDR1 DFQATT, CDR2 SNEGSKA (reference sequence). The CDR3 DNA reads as TGCAGTGCTAGAGATCTTACCATAAGCTCCTACGAGCAGTACTTC. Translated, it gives CSARDLTISSYEQYF.

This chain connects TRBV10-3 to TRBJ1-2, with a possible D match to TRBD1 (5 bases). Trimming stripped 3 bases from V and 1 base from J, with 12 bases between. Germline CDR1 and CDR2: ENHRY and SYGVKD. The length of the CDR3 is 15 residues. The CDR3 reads CAISDLGVVNYGYTF. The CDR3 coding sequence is TGTGCCATCAGTGATCTGGGGGTGGTTAACTATGGCTACACCTTC.